Each of the 18 T cell receptor beta chains below was sequenced from the same sample in a study of T cells in Graves' hyperthyroidism and ophthalmopathy. It was RNA transcripts that yielded the amplified TCR beta CDR3 regions. The HTBI set primed first-round TCR CDR3 RT-PCR. TCRdb re-called the multiplex PCR reads with MiXCR, one entry per CDR3 protein. The profile shows 300,000 to 400,000 distinct CDR3 sequences, roughly a fifth of them singletons. Sequenced input: blood. Receptors originate from a woman between 45 and 65 years old with Graves' hyperthyroidism.

This clonotype was counted ten times or more. The CDR3 DNA reads TGTGCCAGCAGTAGGACAGAGAGCTATGGCTACACCTTC. This encodes CASSRTESYGYTF. The V and J genes are TRBV2 and TRBJ1-2; the D gene is possibly TRBD1 (6 bases). The CDR3 sequence is 13 residues long. CDR1 and CDR2 (germline): SNHLY, FYNNEI. The V gene lost 5 bases and the J gene lost 4 bases, with 11 bases spanning the gap.

This chain joins TRBV19 and TRBJ1-2, with 7 positions matching TRBD1. V lost 9 bases to trimming and J lost 6 bases; unmatched junction nucleotides: 7. CDR3 length: 12 amino acids. CDR1 and CDR2 from the germline V gene are LNHDA and SQIVND (reference sequence). CDR3 sequence reads: CARGTTGNGYTF. CDR3 coding DNA: TGTGCCAGGGGTACGACAGGGAATGGCTACACCTTC.

V is TRBV19 and J is TRBJ1-6, with D possibly being TRBD1 (6 bases). CDR3 length: 15 amino acids. V gave up 4 bases and J gave up 3 bases, with 10 bases separating them. Per germline, CDR1 LNHDA and CDR2 SQIVND (reference sequence). The CDR3: CASSTGQNYNSPLHF. CDR3 in DNA: TGTGCCAGTAGTACGGGACAAAACTATAATTCACCCCTCCACTTT.

The table lists this clonotype with many counts. CDR3 in DNA: TGTGCCAGCAGCCACACGGGACAGGGGATGGAGCAGTACTTC. Amino acid sequence: CASSHTGQGMEQYF. The chain combines TRBV11-3 with TRBJ2-7, with 10 nucleotides matching TRBD1. CDR1 is SGHNT and CDR2 is YENEEA in the germline V gene. J lost 7 bases, V lost 5 bases, and 8 bases had no gene match. The CDR3 sequence is 14 residues long.

This clonotype was counted at least ten times. The chain joins TRBV13 to TRBJ2-3, with 8 positions matching TRBD2. Germline trimming cut 3 bases from V and 4 bases from J; bases unmatched to any gene: 3. Looked up from germline, CDR1 is PRHDT and CDR2 is FYEKMQ (reference sequence). This CDR3 contains 14 residues. CDR3 sequence (DNA): TGTGCCAGCAGCTTTGGAGCGGGAGCAGATACGCAGTATTTT. As protein: CASSFGAGADTQYF.

The chain couples TRBV29-1 to TRBJ2-7, with D unclear. Trimming took 4 bases from V and 3 from J, leaving 13 bases between them. The CDR3 is made up of 13 amino acids. Per germline, CDR1 SQVTM and CDR2 ANQGSEA. The CDR3 sequence: CSVVSATDYEQYF. The CDR3 region has the DNA TGCAGCGTTGTCTCAGCTACCGACTACGAGCAGTACTTC.

The CDR3 protein is CASSSVAYEQYF. CDR3 DNA sequence: TGTGCCAGCAGCTCCGTGGCCTACGAGCAGTACTTC. The genes are TRBV7-8 and TRBJ2-7; D remains unclear. The CDR3 runs 12 residues. V was clipped by 4 bases and J by 2 bases, with 6 bases between them. Germline CDR1 reads SGHVS; CDR2 reads FQNEAQ.

This clonotype was seen at least ten times. The chain is built from TRBV6-2 or TRBV6-3 and TRBJ2-3; 10 nucleotides match TRBD2. This CDR3 has 18 residues. Losses at the gene ends were 4 bases for V and 1 base for J; bases not matched to a gene: 11. CDR1 and CDR2 (germline): MNHEY, SVGEGT. CDR3: CASSFFGVAGGGTDTQYF. The CDR3 nucleotides are TGTGCCAGCAGTTTCTTCGGAGTAGCGGGAGGTGGCACAGATACGCAGTATTTT.

The sample holds a few counts of this clonotype. The chain links TRBV4-1 to TRBJ2-1; the D is unclear. The CDR3 length is 14 residues. Trimming removed 0 bases from V and 6 bases from J, with 9 bases in between. CDR1 MGHRA and CDR2 YSYEKL come from the germline V gene. The CDR3 DNA follows: TGCGCCAGCAGCCAAGATCCTGGACCCAATGAGCAGTTCTTC. This gives the protein CASSQDPGPNEQFF.

The CDR3 reads CASSFSGRAGETQYF. CDR3 bases: TGTGCCAGCAGTTTTAGCGGGAGGGCCGGAGAGACCCAGTACTTC. The V gene is TRBV28, the J gene TRBJ2-5, with TRBD2 identical over 11 bases. V gave up 3 bases and J gave up 4 bases; unmatched junction bases: 4. Germline V lookup: CDR1 MDHEN, CDR2 SYDVKM. The CDR3 runs 15 residues. Together with reference TRBV28 and TRBJ2-5, the CDR3 gives the full variable domain: DVKVTQSSRYLVKRTGEKVFLECVQDMDHENMFWYRQDPGLGLRLIYFSYDVKMKEKGDIPEGYSVSREKKERFSLILESASTNQTSMYLCASSFSGRAGETQYFGPGTRLLVL.

Points on this clonotype: This sequence may be a read error, since a much larger clone differs from it by one base. The V and J genes are TRBV7-9 and TRBJ2-7; D may correspond to TRBD1 or TRBD2 (6 bases each). The V gene's germline CDR1 is SEHNR and CDR2 FQNEAQ (reference sequence). This CDR3 contains 20 residues. The CDR3 reads CASSLALGLVGGLGSYKQYF. The CDR3 bases are TGTGCCAGCAGCTTAGCTTTGGGTCTAGTTGGGGGGCTAGGATCCTACAAGCAGTACTTC.

Ten or more counts support this clonotype. The rearrangement links TRBV20-1 to TRBJ2-3; no clear D gene. The CDR3 is 12 amino acids. Trimming cost V 1 base and J 4 bases, with 6 bases left between them. Germline lookup yields CDR1 DFQATT and CDR2 SNEGSKA (reference sequence). For the CDR3, the DNA is TGCAGTGCTAGAGGACCCGCAGATACGCAGTATTTT. It encodes CSARGPADTQYF.

A few counts support this clonotype. V and J are TRBV6-1 and TRBJ2-1; D gene unclear. The CDR3 sequence is 14 residues long. CDR1 and CDR2 from the germline V gene are MNHNS and SASEGT. Deletions cut 5 bases from V and 2 bases from J, with 10 bases between. The CDR3 region is CASSSPRPYNEQFF. In nucleotides, the CDR3 is TGTGCCAGCAGTTCCCCTCGGCCCTACAATGAGCAGTTCTTC.

V usage is TRBV7-3 and J usage is TRBJ1-2; 9 nucleotides agree with TRBD1. The germline gives CDR1 SGHTA, CDR2 FQGTGA. The ends lost 4 bases at V and 9 bases at J; junction bases unmatched: 6. This CDR3 comprises 13 residues. As DNA, the CDR3 is TGTGCCAGCAGCTCCGGGACAGGGAGGCGCTACACCTTC. This translates into CASSSGTGRRYTF.

The chain is built from TRBV2 and TRBJ2-5; 9 bases map to TRBD2. The CDR3 runs 15 residues. Germline lookup yields CDR1 SNHLY and CDR2 FYNNEI. V was pared by 4 bases and J by 4 bases, with 7 bases of the junction left unmatched. This CDR3 is CASSGGGGAGETQYF. CDR3 DNA sequence: TGTGCCAGCAGTGGTGGCGGGGGGGCCGGAGAGACCCAGTACTTC.

This chain joins TRBV2 and TRBJ2-1; the match to TRBD2 covers 14 bases. The CDR3 has 14 amino acids. Germline CDR1 SNHLY, CDR2 FYNNEI. The J segment lost 15 bases and the V segment lost 6 bases, leaving 10 bases of the junction unmatched. CDR3: CASSLGLAGARGFF. CDR3 DNA sequence: TGTGCCAGCAGCCTGGGACTAGCGGGGGCCAGGGGGTTCTTC.

This clonotype was seen just once. The gene calls are TRBV11-2 and TRBJ2-3; TRBD2 agrees at 12 bases. This CDR3 has 16 residues. V lost 5 bases, J lost 1 base, and 4 bases stayed unmatched. Germline values: CDR1 SGHAT, CDR2 FQNNGV. In DNA, the CDR3 is TGTGCCAGCAGCATCCGGACTAGCGGGGGCACAGATACGCAGTATTTT. Translation: CASSIRTSGGTDTQYF. Together with reference TRBV11-2 and TRBJ2-3, the CDR3 gives the full variable domain: EAGVAQSPRYKIIEKRQSVAFWCNPISGHATLYWYQQILGQGPKLLIQFQNNGVVDDSQLPKDRFSAERLKGVDSTLKIQPAKLEDSAVYLCASSIRTSGGTDTQYFGPGTRLTVL.

This clonotype was counted between two and nine times. This chain connects TRBV5-8 to TRBJ1-2; no clear D. Trimming pared 2 bases from V and 2 bases from J, leaving 7 bases between. CDR1 is SGHTS and CDR2 is YDEGEE in the germline V gene. The CDR3 contains 13 residues. The CDR3 here is CASSLMGNYGYTF. The CDR3 DNA is TGTGCCAGCAGCTTAATGGGAAACTATGGCTACACCTTC.